This T cell receptor (beta chain) was identified during a study of CD8+ T cells in alopecia areata. Study-level background: Twice daily, treated patients received 5 to 10 mg of oral tofacitinib.

cDNA prepared by RNA extraction and subsequent reverse transcription served as the template for sequencing. Profiled with immunoSEQ multiplex PCR; TCRdb holds only in-frame clones, not every one. The sample has 150,000 or so clones, more than 40% seen once. CDR1 is SGHDT, CDR2 YYEEEE, per germline. Trimming took 7 bases from V and 4 from J; bases not matched to a gene: 9. The CDR3 runs to 16 residues. Study-wide findings and caveats: Higher clonality was seen in lesional scalp than in normal scalp, especially in alopecia totalis/universalis.

Turning to this clone: The target antigen is unknown.

V gene TRBV5-6 combines with J gene TRBJ2-2, with 11 bases identical to TRBD1. The TCR was taken from a human donor with alopecia areata. The specimen was CD4+ T cells sorted from blood. The CDR3 loop is CASGDRGKALTGELFF. The CDR3 DNA follows: TGTGCCAGCGGGGACAGGGGGAAGGCCCTCACCGGGGAGCTGTTTTTT.